The T cell receptor (beta chain) described here comes from a study of CD8 T cells in Susac syndrome. Study-level results: By the study's own acknowledgment, its TCR sequencing and HLA analysis included relatively few individuals.

Random hexamers served to reverse transcribe about 0.5 to 1 ug RNA. TCR beta CDR3 was amplified by immunoSEQ multiplex PCR. This amplification extended across 54 Vbeta and 13 Jbeta segments. TCRdb re-derived calls from the immunoSEQ multiplex PCR reads in MiXCR, one entry per CDR3 protein. The sample has 400,000 or so distinct CDR3 sequences; 75% to 90% are singletons. Negative isolation yielded CD4+ and CD8+ T cells, and FACS enriched TEMRA cells. The CDR3 has 22 residues. Germline values: CDR1 MDHEN, CDR2 SYDVKM. V lost 3 bases, J lost 0 bases, and 18 bases stayed unmatched. To note about this clonotype: Its antigen remains unknown.

What was sequenced was CD8+ T cells from PBMCs. The sequence was obtained from a human donor with multiple sclerosis. The chain couples TRBV28 to TRBJ2-1, with 12 bases that match TRBD2. The CDR3 DNA reads as TGTGCCAGCAGTTTGGGGGTCCCGGGACTAGCGGGTCCCGAAAGCTCCTACAATGAGCAGTTCTTC. Residues: CASSLGVPGLAGPESSYNEQFF. The entire variable domain, with the rest obtained from reference TRBV28 and TRBJ2-1, is as follows: DVKVTQSSRYLVKRTGEKVFLECVQDMDHENMFWYRQDPGLGLRLIYFSYDVKMKEKGDIPEGYSVSREKKERFSLILESASTNQTSMYLCASSLGVPGLAGPESSYNEQFFGPGTRLTVL.